This T cell receptor beta chain was identified during a study of blood T cell repertoires in COVID-19. This CDR3 is 16 amino acids long. V lost 6 bases, J lost 2 bases, and 10 bases stayed unmatched. Germline V gene lookup returns CDR1 MNHEY and CDR2 SVGEGT. Under the authors' procedure: Amplification of reference gene primers was used by the study to estimate nucleated cell counts. The repertoire was sequenced with immunoSEQ multiplex PCR; TCRdb's copy has only in-frame clones and lacks some. D and trimming were read from the DNA, whereas the V and J calls and clone size are those reported in that table. The data show 200,000 to 300,000 clones, around 80% seen once.

This receptor was taken from a man aged 40-55 years with acute or convalescent COVID-19. The V and J genes are TRBV6-2 or TRBV6-3 and TRBJ2-3; 8 nucleotides match TRBD2. Material: peripheral blood. The CDR3 region has the DNA TGTGCCAGCAGCCCCCAATTTAGCGGGAACACAGATACGCAGTATTTT. This gives the protein CASSPQFSGNTDTQYF.